Below are 4 T cell receptor beta chains sequenced from a single sample in a study of cytomegalovirus exposure and HLA in healthy donors. The PCR ran on 60 Vbeta and 13 Jbeta primers. Using immunoSEQ multiplex PCR, the repertoire was profiled, and TCRdb retains in-frame clones only, with some absent. Among around 140,000 clones listed, roughly 82% were seen once. The sequenced material came from PBMCs. These receptors came from a male donor in good health and CMV-seropositive.

The chain's CDR3 is CASSPRTGVDTGELFF. CDR3 nucleotide sequence: TGTGCCAGCTCACCTCGGACGGGAGTCGATACCGGGGAGCTGTTTTTT. This chain uses TRBV18 with TRBJ2-2, with a tentative D call TRBD2 (6 bases). The length of the CDR3 is 16 residues. CDR1 is KGHSH, CDR2 LQKENI, per germline. Trimming cost V 3 bases and J 5 bases, with 16 bases left between them. Using reference TRBV18 and TRBJ2-2 for the parts outside the CDR3, the full variable domain is NAGVMQNPRHLVRRRGQEARLRCSPMKGHSHVYWYRQLPEEGLKFMVYLQKENIIDESGMPKERFSAEFPKEGPSILRIQQVVRGDSAAYFCASSPRTGVDTGELFFGEGSRLTVL.

Written as DNA, the CDR3 is TGCGCCAGCAGCTGGGGGGACTACCAAGAGACCCAGTACTTC. It encodes CASSWGDYQETQYF. V and J are TRBV5-1 and TRBJ2-5, with a tentative D call TRBD2 (6 bases). Trimming removed 3 bases at V and 0 bases at J, with 9 bases between. The V gene's germline CDR1 is SGHRS and CDR2 YFSETQ. The CDR3 runs 14 residues.

This chain links TRBV13 with TRBJ2-3, with 11 bases aligning to TRBD2. The CDR3 has 15 amino acids. The V segment lost 0 bases and the J segment 6 bases; nucleotides outside the gene matches: 2. Germline loops: CDR1 PRHDT, CDR2 FYEKMQ (reference sequence). CDR3 coding DNA: TGTGCCAGCAGCTTAGGGCTAGCGGGGGGTGATACGCAGTATTTT. It is translated as CASSLGLAGGDTQYF.

The rearrangement links TRBV5-6 to TRBJ1-5; 7 nucleotides align to TRBD1. V lost 4 bases and J lost 9; bases outside the gene matches: 7. The CDR3 consists of 13 residues. Looked up from germline, CDR1 is SGHDT and CDR2 is YYEEEE. CDR3 in amino acids: CASSRTGPGPQHF. CDR3 coding DNA: TGTGCCAGCAGCAGGACAGGCCCGGGGCCCCAGCATTTT.